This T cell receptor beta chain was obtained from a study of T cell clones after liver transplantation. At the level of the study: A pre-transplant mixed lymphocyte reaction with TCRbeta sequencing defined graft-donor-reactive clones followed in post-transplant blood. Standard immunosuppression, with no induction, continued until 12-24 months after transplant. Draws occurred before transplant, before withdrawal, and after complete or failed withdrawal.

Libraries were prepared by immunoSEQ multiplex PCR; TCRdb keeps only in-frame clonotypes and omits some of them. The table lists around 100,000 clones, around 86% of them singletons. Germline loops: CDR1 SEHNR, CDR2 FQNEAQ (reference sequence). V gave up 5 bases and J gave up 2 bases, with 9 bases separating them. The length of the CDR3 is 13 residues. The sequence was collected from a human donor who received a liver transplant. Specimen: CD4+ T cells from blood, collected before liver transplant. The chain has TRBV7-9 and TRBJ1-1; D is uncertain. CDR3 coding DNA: TGTGCCAGCAGCGCACTTTCAAACACTGAAGCTTTCTTT. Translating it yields CASSALSNTEAFF.